Below, 19 T cell receptor beta chains from the same sample are listed, as sequenced in a study of regulatory T cells in long-lasting Graves disease. As to time point: persistent/refractory GD, antithyroid drugs over 5 years with positive TRAb. With RNA extracted from PBMCs as input, the TCR library was made. Arm-PCR with iRepertoire HTBI primers amplified the CDR3 regions for these TCR beta libraries. TCRdb analysed the multiplex PCR reads with MiXCR anew, one entry per CDR3 protein. The sample yields fewer than 600,000 distinct CDR3 sequences, roughly 23% seen once. The source was peripheral blood mononuclear cells (PBMCs), collected when the disease was refractory, from a patient treated with antithyroid drugs. The receptors derive from a female donor with Graves disease.

This clonotype showed up many times. This sequence joins TRBV15 and TRBJ2-2; the D call may be TRBD1 or TRBD2 (5 bases each). This CDR3 region has 13 residues. V was shortened by 3 bases and J by 7 bases, with 9 bases between the two germline ends. From germline, CDR1 is LNHNV and CDR2 YYDKDF (reference sequence). The CDR3 region is CATSSLRGGELFF. The DNA of the CDR3 is TGTGCCACCAGCAGCCTGAGGGGCGGGGAGCTGTTTTTT. The whole variable domain, filled in from reference TRBV15 and TRBJ2-2, reads DAMVIQNPRYQVTQFGKPVTLSCSQTLNHNVMYWYQQKSSQAPKLLFHYYDKDFNNEADTPDNFQSRRPNTSFCFLDIRSPGLGDTAMYLCATSSLRGGELFFGEGSRLTVL.

This clonotype was counted ten times or more. The chain links TRBV28 to TRBJ2-7; D uncertain. Trimming removed 2 bases from V and 6 bases from J, with 17 bases in between. The germline gives CDR1 MDHEN, CDR2 SYDVKM. The CDR3 length is 15 residues. The DNA for the CDR3 is TGTGCCAGCAGTTTAGGGCCTTCCGAGGTCGGCGAGCAGTACTTC. Translated, it gives CASSLGPSEVGEQYF.

This clonotype came up a few times. The J gene is TRBJ2-5, the V gene TRBV11-1, with 9 bases aligning to TRBD2. Germline CDR1 is SGHAT and CDR2 is FQDESV (reference sequence). CDR3 length: 16 residues. Losses at the gene ends were 5 bases for V and 3 bases for J; bases not matched to a gene: 10. DNA for the CDR3: TGTGCCAGCAGCCCTTTGCGGGGGGGCCTCGAAGAGACCCAGTACTTC. Its protein product is CASSPLRGGLEETQYF.

Only a few counts were recorded for this clonotype. The chain is built from TRBV11-3 and TRBJ1-2; 12 bases agree with TRBD1. The CDR3 is 17 amino acids. With 5 bases clipped from V and 1 base from J, the junction kept 8 bases outside the gene matches. Germline V gene data show CDR1 as SGHNT and CDR2 as YENEEA. The CDR3 coding sequence is TGTGCCAGCAGCCCCGGGACAGGGGGCACCCTTAACTATGGCTACACCTTC. Encoded protein: CASSPGTGGTLNYGYTF.

This clonotype was seen only a few times. The rearrangement joins TRBV4-3 to TRBJ2-2, with TRBD2 as a possible D gene (5 bases). The CDR3 has 14 residues. CDR1 and CDR2 from the germline V gene are LGHNA and YSLEER. Trimming left V 5 bases short and J 7 bases short, with 14 bases between. The CDR3 sequence: CASSLSGLIGELFF. DNA for the CDR3: TGCGCCAGCAGCTTAAGTGGACTGATCGGGGAGCTGTTTTTT.

On this clonotype itself: This likely traces to a read error, being one base from a far larger clone. The chain has TRBV28 and TRBJ2-1; D unresolved. Germline V lookup: CDR1 MDHEN, CDR2 SYDVKM. The CDR3 sequence is 13 residues long. The V gene lost 6 bases and the J gene lost 10 bases, with 16 bases spanning the gap. The CDR3 nucleotides read TGTGCCAGCAGCCAACATTTGCTCGACGAGCAGTTCTTC. Its translation is CASSQHLLDEQFF.

This chain connects TRBV14 to TRBJ2-1, with unresolved D. V lost 1 base to trimming and J lost 4 bases, with 2 bases between them. Germline V gene sequence: CDR1 SGHDN, CDR2 FVKESK. The CDR3 spans 12 residues. CDR3 DNA sequence: TGTGCCAGCAGCCAAGGTTACAATGAGCAGTTCTTC. Protein sequence: CASSQGYNEQFF.

This chain links TRBV5-1 with TRBJ1-1; 8 nucleotides match TRBD1. V dropped 4 bases and J dropped 4; count of bases not matched to a gene: 18. The germline gives CDR1 SGHRS, CDR2 YFSETQ. The CDR3 is 18 residues long. Here the CDR3 DNA reads TGCGCCAGCAGCAAAGTCGTGAGACAGGGGACCTCGGGCACTGAAGCTTTCTTT. Protein: CASSKVVRQGTSGTEAFF. The entire variable domain, with the rest obtained from reference TRBV5-1 and TRBJ1-1, is as follows: KAGVTQTPRYLIKTRGQQVTLSCSPISGHRSVSWYQQTPGQGLQFLFEYFSETQRNKGNFPGRFSGRQFSNSRSEMNVSTLELGDSALYLCASSKVVRQGTSGTEAFFGQGTRLTVV.

The chain combines TRBV6-2 or TRBV6-3 with TRBJ2-7; 12 bases line up with TRBD2. CDR3 length: 16 residues. Germline V gene lookup returns CDR1 MNHEY and CDR2 SVGEGT. V shed 6 bases and J 1 base; nucleotides not matched to a gene: 7. CDR3 in DNA: TGTGCCAGCAGGGGACTAGCGGGTCCACATTCCTACGAGCAGTACTTC. It encodes CASRGLAGPHSYEQYF.

The CDR3 loop reads CSVGSGGYQETQYF. The CDR3 coding sequence is TGCAGCGTTGGTAGCGGGGGGTACCAAGAGACCCAGTACTTC. The chain links TRBV29-1 to TRBJ2-5; TRBD2 matches 10 bases. The length of the CDR3 is 14 residues. Germline V gene data show CDR1 as SQVTM and CDR2 as ANQGSEA. The J segment lost 0 bases and the V segment lost 4 bases, leaving 2 bases of the junction unmatched.

This clonotype was detected many times. The J gene is TRBJ2-7, the V gene TRBV15, with D possibly called TRBD1 or TRBD2 (6 bases each). The CDR3 has 15 residues. From germline, CDR1 is LNHNV and CDR2 YYDKDF (reference sequence). Deletions cut 0 bases from V and 7 bases from J, with 16 bases between. Here the CDR3 reads CATSRDFPGAGEQYF. The DNA for the CDR3 is TGTGCCACCAGCAGAGACTTTCCGGGGGCCGGGGAGCAGTACTTC. Drawing the rest from reference TRBV15 and TRBJ2-7, the complete variable domain is DAMVIQNPRYQVTQFGKPVTLSCSQTLNHNVMYWYQQKSSQAPKLLFHYYDKDFNNEADTPDNFQSRRPNTSFCFLDIRSPGLGDTAMYLCATSRDFPGAGEQYFGPGTRLTVT.

V is TRBV7-8 and J is TRBJ2-3; D call uncertain. Per the germline V gene, CDR1 is SGHVS and CDR2 is FQNEAQ. The CDR3 loop spans 15 amino acids. Trimming cost V 2 bases and J 0 bases, with 9 bases left between them. The CDR3 region has the DNA TGTGCCAGCAGCTTAATGCAAAGTAGCACAGATACGCAGTATTTT. It is translated as CASSLMQSSTDTQYF.

This clonotype was seen a handful of times. The chain joins TRBV19 to TRBJ2-7, with 7 bases fitting TRBD1. The CDR3 covers 14 residues. Germline V gives CDR1 LNHDA, CDR2 SQIVND (reference sequence). V shed 3 bases, J shed 3 bases, and the junction held 5 bases outside the gene matches. The CDR3 protein is CASSIQGQLYEQYF. The CDR3, as DNA: TGTGCCAGTAGTATCCAGGGACAGCTCTACGAGCAGTACTTC.

This clonotype has at least ten counts. The J gene is TRBJ1-1, the V gene TRBV20-1; D is ambiguous. Germline V gene data show CDR1 as DFQATT and CDR2 as SNEGSKA (reference sequence). The CDR3 loop spans 12 amino acids. V dropped 4 bases and J dropped 2 bases, with 8 bases sitting between them. Written as DNA, the CDR3 is TGCAGTGCTATTCGGTCTAACACTGAAGCTTTCTTT. Protein product: CSAIRSNTEAFF.

In its sample, this clonotype was seen a few times. The chain carries TRBV11-3 and TRBJ1-3; D might be TRBD1 (5 bases). The CDR3 is made up of 15 amino acids. In germline, CDR1 is SGHNT, CDR2 YENEEA. Trimming took 2 bases from V and 6 from J, leaving 14 bases between them. The CDR3 DNA reads TGTGCCAGCAGCTTACCGTCAGGGCCGGTAAACACCATATATTTT. This encodes CASSLPSGPVNTIYF.

This clonotype was counted ten times or more. The chain couples TRBV28 to TRBJ2-5; D is perhaps TRBD2 (6 bases). CDR3 length: 14 amino acids. Trimming shortened V by 3 bases and J by 2 bases, and 10 bases separated the two germline ends. Germline CDR1 MDHEN, CDR2 SYDVKM. CDR3 DNA sequence: TGTGCCAGCAGTTTCGGGGGAAAGCAAGAGACCCAGTACTTC. It yields the protein CASSFGGKQETQYF.

This clonotype was observed a handful of times. The chain carries TRBV7-9 and TRBJ1-1; 8 bases map to TRBD1. CDR3 length: 15 amino acids. Trimming removed 4 bases from V and 0 bases from J; junction bases left unmatched: 4. The germline gives CDR1 SEHNR, CDR2 FQNEAQ (reference sequence). DNA of the CDR3: TGTGCCAGCAGCTCGACGACAGGGGTGAACACTGAAGCTTTCTTT. Protein: CASSSTTGVNTEAFF.

This chain joins TRBV19 and TRBJ2-2; 7 nucleotides agree with TRBD2. The CDR3 length is 15 residues. Germline loops: CDR1 LNHDA, CDR2 SQIVND (reference sequence). The V and J ends lost 6 bases and 3 bases, in that order; junction bases with no gene match: 7. CDR3 coding DNA: TGTGCCAGTAGGGGAGGGGCCGCGGACACCGGGGAGCTGTTTTTT. Its protein product is CASRGGAADTGELFF.

This clonotype was seen more than once but under ten times. The gene calls are TRBV5-1 and TRBJ1-5; a weak D match, TRBD1 (5 bases). With 3 bases removed from V and 1 base from J, the gap between germline ends came to 11 bases. This CDR3 has 15 residues. Germline loops: CDR1 SGHRS, CDR2 YFSETQ. The CDR3 nucleotides are TGCGCCAGCAGCTGGAGTGGGGCGAGCAATCAGCCCCAGCATTTT. It translates to CASSWSGASNQPQHF.